This T cell receptor (beta chain) was sequenced in a study of blood T cell repertoires in COVID-19. Study background: Sites across the United States, Italy and Spain contributed samples from acute and convalescent COVID-19. T cells, B-cell-depleted T cells, or PBMCs supplied cDNA or gDNA.

The V end lost 0 bases, the J end lost 6 bases, and 8 bases lay between the germline ends. The CDR3 contains 14 residues. Germline V gene lookup returns CDR1 SGHTA and CDR2 FQGTGA. The assay was immunoSEQ multiplex PCR, and TCRdb's table has in-frame clones only and misses some. The sample lists fewer than 200,000 clones; roughly 83% were seen once. The age range of participants was 18 to 89 years, with residence in around 22 US areas. The sample taken for sequencing was PBMCs or T cells enriched from blood (not recorded which). The chain recombines TRBV7-3 with TRBJ2-2; no definite D call. The sequence came from a woman in her forties or fifties who had recovered from COVID-19. The CDR3 here is CASSLTLGAGELFF. The DNA of the CDR3 is TGTGCCAGCAGCTTAACGCTCGGTGCCGGGGAGCTGTTTTTT.